This T cell receptor (beta chain) comes out of a study of T-cell reconstitution after alpha-beta-depleted transplantation in children. This clonotype was recorded at least ten times. Its antigen remains unknown. Construction of the TCRbeta library involved unique molecular identifiers. TCRdb independently ran MiXCR on the PCR reads; one entry per CDR3 protein. The sample has over 200,000 distinct CDR3 sequences; about 8.7% are singletons. V was cut by 6 bases and J by 6 bases, with 9 bases left in between. Germline assignment: CDR1 DFQATT and CDR2 SNEGSKA (reference sequence). The CDR3 has 11 residues. Whole-study results and caveats: Two months or so post-transplant, alpha-beta T cells reportedly derived from several hundred expanded graft clones. Newly generated T cells supplied most T-cell counts and diversity one year post-transplant.

The sample here was PBMCs, mostly from graft donor cells, taken 360 days after TCRalphabeta/CD19-depleted stem cell transplant. This chain uses TRBV20-1 with TRBJ1-5; tentatively, D is TRBD1 (6 bases). The TCR was taken from a male patient between 2 and 15 years old who had a stem cell transplant for acute myeloid leukemia, so the T cells may come from the graft donor. The CDR3 DNA sequence: TGCAGTGCGGGGGGCGGTCAGCCCCAGCATTTT. This translates into CSAGGGQPQHF.